What follows is one T cell receptor (beta chain) and its context. The sample originates from a study of blood T cell repertoires in COVID-19. Overall study: COVID-19 samples, acute and convalescent, were from the United States, Italy and Spain.

The CDR3 length is 14 residues. In germline, CDR1 is SGHRS, CDR2 YFSETQ. The ends lost 4 bases at V and 5 bases at J; junction bases unmatched: 7. Method: immunoSEQ multiplex PCR; TCRdb's copy keeps in-frame clones and lacks some. This table has 70,000 or so clones, around 87% appearing once. This receptor was obtained from a woman older than 75 with active or convalescent COVID-19. The chain joins TRBV5-1 to TRBJ1-2; 8 bases are shared with TRBD1. The sequencing sample was made of peripheral blood. The CDR3 loop is CASSTDGQGYGYTF. The CDR3 nucleotides read TGCGCCAGCAGCACCGATGGACAGGGTTATGGCTACACCTTC.